The 17 T cell receptor beta chains below all came from one sample that was sequenced in a study of blood T cell repertoires in COVID-19. The repertoire was sequenced with immunoSEQ multiplex PCR; TCRdb's copy has only in-frame clones and lacks some. The top ten hold about 7.7% of the sample, which has more than 200,000 clones, 80% seen once. Sequencing was performed on PBMCs or T cells enriched from blood (not recorded which). These receptor sequences come from a woman aged 40 to 50 with acute COVID-19.

This clone was observed a few times. The chain carries TRBV7-2 and TRBJ2-7, with 16 bases lining up with TRBD2. This CDR3 is built from 19 residues. The V segment lost 3 bases and the J segment 3 bases; nucleotides outside the gene matches: 11. Germline lookup yields CDR1 SGHTA and CDR2 FQGNSA. CDR3 in DNA: TGTGCCAGCAGCTTTTCCCTGGGACTAGCGGGAGGGAACTTCTACGAGCAGTACTTC. This codes for CASSFSLGLAGGNFYEQYF.

J is TRBJ2-1 and V is TRBV7-3; 8 nucleotides match TRBD1. Germline V gene lookup returns CDR1 SGHTA and CDR2 FQGTGA. The length of the CDR3 is 16 residues. V lost 6 bases to trimming and J lost 9 bases; unmatched junction nucleotides: 16. CDR3 region: CASSISGQVAAAEQFF. DNA for the CDR3: TGTGCCAGCAGTATCTCGGGACAGGTCGCAGCGGCTGAGCAGTTCTTC. The whole variable domain, filled in from reference TRBV7-3 and TRBJ2-1, reads GAGVSQTPSNKVTEKGKYVELRCDPISGHTALYWYRQSLGQGPEFLIYFQGTGAADDSGLPNDRFFAVRPEGSVSTLKIQRTERGDSAVYLCASSISGQVAAAEQFFGPGTRLTVL.

This clone showed up many times. DNA for the CDR3: TGTGCCTCGAATCAGGGGGCCGGTTCACCCCTCCACTTT. It is translated as CASNQGAGSPLHF. This chain links TRBV30 with TRBJ1-6, with 8 bases lining up with TRBD1. Trimming at V came to 7 bases and at J to 9 bases, leaving 8 bases not matched to a gene. The CDR3 spans 13 residues. CDR1 GTSNPN and CDR2 SVGIG come from the germline V gene (reference sequence).

The chain has TRBV19 and TRBJ1-1; D possibly corresponds to TRBD1 (5 bases). CDR3 size: 15 residues. Germline lookup yields CDR1 LNHDA and CDR2 SQIVND (reference sequence). Between the trimmed V and J ends, which lost 7 bases and 0 bases, there was a span of 15 bases. CDR3 DNA: TGTGCCAGTACCATATGGGACTCTATGAACACTGAAGCTTTCTTT. Protein sequence: CASTIWDSMNTEAFF. Full variable domain (rest looked up from reference TRBV19 and TRBJ1-1): DGGITQSPKYLFRKEGQNVTLSCEQNLNHDAMYWYRQDPGQGLRLIYYSQIVNDFQKGDIAEGYSVSREKKESFPLTVTSAQKNPTAFYLCASTIWDSMNTEAFFGQGTRLTVV.

The DNA of the CDR3 is TGTGCCAGCAGTCATGTCGAAAAACTGTTTTTT. Encoded protein: CASSHVEKLFF. This sequence joins TRBV28 and TRBJ1-4, with no clear D. Germline-derived CDR1 and CDR2 are MDHEN and SYDVKM. V lost 5 bases, J lost 8 bases, and 6 bases lay in between. The length of the CDR3 is 11 residues.

J is TRBJ1-3 and V is TRBV6-5; 9 nucleotides align to TRBD1. CDR3 size: 15 residues. Germline V gives CDR1 MNHEY, CDR2 SVGAGI. V was clipped by 5 bases and J by 1 base; unmatched bases: 3. CDR3 in amino acids: CASSPDRGSGNTIYF. Here the CDR3 DNA reads TGTGCCAGCAGTCCGGACAGGGGATCTGGAAACACCATATATTTT.

This clone was seen only a few times. Germline and junction disagree at one end, which may indicate a read error. The chain employs TRBV12-3 or TRBV12-4 and TRBJ1-2; 7 nucleotides line up with TRBD1. CDR3 size: 12 residues. CDR3 sequence reads: CASSLTGTARFF. CDR3 nucleotides: TGTGCCAGCAGTCTAACCGGGACAGCGCGTTTCTTC.

The rearrangement uses TRBV3-1 (or the pseudogene TRBV3-2) and TRBJ2-1, with 9 bases that match TRBD2. This CDR3 spans 17 amino acids. Per germline, CDR1 LGHDT and CDR2 YNNKEL (reference sequence). V was clipped by 3 bases and J by 7 bases; unmatched bases: 13. The CDR3 here is CASSQGLGGGARNEQFF. In nucleotides, the CDR3 is TGTGCCAGCAGCCAGGGCCTTGGCGGGGGGGCGAGGAATGAGCAGTTCTTC.

The chain combines TRBV30 with TRBJ2-2, with 7 bases fitting TRBD1. The germline V gene has CDR1 GTSNPN and CDR2 SVGIG (reference sequence). The CDR3 totals 14 residues. The V gene end was trimmed by 1 base and the J gene end by 6 bases; junction bases not matched to a gene: 5. CDR3 bases: TGTGCCTGGAGTGGAGACAGGGTTTCCGGGGAGCTGTTTTTT. It translates to CAWSGDRVSGELFF. Looking up the rest from reference TRBV30 and TRBJ2-2 gives the full variable domain: SQTIHQWPATLVQPVGSPLSLECTVEGTSNPNLYWYRQAAGRGLQLLFYSVGIGQISSEVPQNLSASRPQDRQFILSSKKLLLSDSGFYLCAWSGDRVSGELFFGEGSRLTVL.

The rearrangement links TRBV28 to TRBJ1-1; D is perhaps TRBD1 (6 bases). The germline CDR1 and CDR2 sequences are MDHEN and SYDVKM. V was cut by 7 bases and J by 11 bases, with 17 bases left in between. CDR3 size: 12 residues. CDR3 coding DNA: TGTGCCAGCATCATAGGGGGAATGCGGGCTTTCTTT. Its translation is CASIIGGMRAFF.

The chain carries TRBV11-1 and TRBJ2-1; 8 bases fit TRBD1. The V gene's germline CDR1 is SGHAT and CDR2 FQDESV (reference sequence). The CDR3 sequence is 15 residues long. Trimming took 4 bases from V and 2 from J; bases not matched to a gene: 4. This CDR3 is CASSSDRGAYNEQFF. As DNA, the CDR3 is TGTGCCAGCAGCTCTGACAGGGGAGCCTACAATGAGCAGTTCTTC.

This clone has just one count. The chain couples TRBV30 to TRBJ1-5; tentative D call: TRBD1 (5 bases). CDR3 length equals 16 residues. Germline CDR1 is GTSNPN and CDR2 is SVGIG (reference sequence). V was cut by 2 bases and J by 5 bases, with 19 bases left in between. The CDR3 nucleotides read TGTGCCTGGAGTCCCGCGCGGGGGAGGGCAGATCAGCCCCAGCATTTT. Amino acids: CAWSPARGRADQPQHF.

The chain combines TRBV5-6 with TRBJ1-5; possible D gene TRBD1, 6 bases. This CDR3 spans 13 amino acids. CDR1 is SGHDT and CDR2 is YYEEEE in the germline V gene. V was shortened by 4 bases and J by 1 base, with 6 bases between the two germline ends. The CDR3 coding sequence is TGTGCCAGCAGCGACAGGAGCAATCAGCCCCAGCATTTT. This sequence encodes CASSDRSNQPQHF. The whole variable domain, remainder taken from reference TRBV5-6 and TRBJ1-5, is DAGVTQSPTHLIKTRGQQVTLRCSPKSGHDTVSWYQQALGQGPQFIFQYYEEEERQRGNFPDRFSGHQFPNYSSELNVNALLLGDSALYLCASSDRSNQPQHFGDGTRLSIL.

V is TRBV20-1 and J is TRBJ1-1; D gene unclear. V shed 3 bases and J shed 1 base, with 9 bases lying between them. Germline V gene data show CDR1 as DFQATT and CDR2 as SNEGSKA (reference sequence). The length of the CDR3 is 13 residues. CDR3 DNA: TGCAGTGCTAGTTTTGCGGAGAACACTGAAGCTTTCTTT. Translation gives CSASFAENTEAFF.

The chain combines TRBV30 with TRBJ1-3; D gene uncertain. The V and J ends lost 6 bases and 0 bases respectively, with 9 bases between them. Germline loops: CDR1 GTSNPN, CDR2 SVGIG (reference sequence). This CDR3 contains 13 residues. The CDR3 sequence: CACIMSSGNTIYF. CDR3 sequence (DNA): TGTGCCTGTATCATGAGCTCTGGAAACACCATATATTTT.

The chain employs TRBV27 and TRBJ2-7, with D possibly being TRBD1 (6 bases). V was shortened by 6 bases and J by 3 bases, with 12 bases between the two germline ends. The CDR3 covers 13 residues. Germline V CDR1 and CDR2: MNHEY, SMNVEV (reference sequence). The CDR3 sequence is CASSTGTYYEQYF. As DNA, the CDR3 is TGTGCCAGCAGCACCGGGACATACTACGAGCAGTACTTC.

This clone was observed many times. The V gene is TRBV7-2, the J gene TRBJ1-4, with a possible D match to TRBD1 (5 bases). CDR3 length: 15 residues. CDR1 and CDR2 from the germline V gene are SGHTA and FQGNSA. Trimming removed 2 bases at V and 7 bases at J, with 14 bases between. CDR3 bases: TGTGCCAGCAGCTTATCCAAGGGGTCGTTTGAAAAACTGTTTTTT. It yields the protein CASSLSKGSFEKLFF.